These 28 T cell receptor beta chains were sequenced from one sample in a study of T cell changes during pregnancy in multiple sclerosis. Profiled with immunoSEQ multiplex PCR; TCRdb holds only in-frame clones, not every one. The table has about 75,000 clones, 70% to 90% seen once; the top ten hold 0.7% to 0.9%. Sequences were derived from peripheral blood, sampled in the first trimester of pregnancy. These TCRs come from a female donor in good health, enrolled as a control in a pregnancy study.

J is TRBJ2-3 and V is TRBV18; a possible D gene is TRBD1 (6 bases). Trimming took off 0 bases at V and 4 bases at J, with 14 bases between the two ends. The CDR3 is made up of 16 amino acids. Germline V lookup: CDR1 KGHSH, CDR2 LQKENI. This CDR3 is CASSPPLGAVADTQYF. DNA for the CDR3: TGTGCCAGCTCACCACCGCTGGGGGCGGTTGCAGATACGCAGTATTTT.

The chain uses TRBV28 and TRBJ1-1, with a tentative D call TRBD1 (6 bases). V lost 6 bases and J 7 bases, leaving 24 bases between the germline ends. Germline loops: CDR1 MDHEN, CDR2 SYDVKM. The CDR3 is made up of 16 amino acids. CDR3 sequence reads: CASSGSQGGMRGEAFF. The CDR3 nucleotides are TGTGCCAGCAGCGGTTCACAGGGTGGGATGAGGGGTGAAGCTTTCTTT.

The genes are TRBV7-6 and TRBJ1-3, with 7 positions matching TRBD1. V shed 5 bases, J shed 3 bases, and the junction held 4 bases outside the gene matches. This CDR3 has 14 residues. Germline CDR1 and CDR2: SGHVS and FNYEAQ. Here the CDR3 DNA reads TGTGCCAGCAGCCTTGGGACAGTTGGAAACACCATATATTTT. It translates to CASSLGTVGNTIYF.

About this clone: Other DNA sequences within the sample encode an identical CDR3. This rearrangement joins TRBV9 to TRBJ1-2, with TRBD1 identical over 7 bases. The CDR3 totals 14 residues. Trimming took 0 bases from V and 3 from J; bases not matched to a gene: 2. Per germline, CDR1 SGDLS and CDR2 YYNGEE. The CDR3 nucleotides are TGTGCCAGCAGCGTAGGAGGGGGCGACTATGGCTACACCTTC. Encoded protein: CASSVGGGDYGYTF.

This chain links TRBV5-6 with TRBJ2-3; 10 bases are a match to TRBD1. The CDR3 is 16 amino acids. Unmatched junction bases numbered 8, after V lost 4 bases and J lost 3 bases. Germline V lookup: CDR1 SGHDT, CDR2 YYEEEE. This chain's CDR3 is CASSRGQGIVTDTQYF. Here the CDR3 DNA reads TGTGCCAGCAGCCGGGGACAGGGGATTGTAACAGATACGCAGTATTTT. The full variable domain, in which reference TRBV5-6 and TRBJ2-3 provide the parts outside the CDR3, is DAGVTQSPTHLIKTRGQQVTLRCSPKSGHDTVSWYQQALGQGPQFIFQYYEEEERQRGNFPDRFSGHQFPNYSSELNVNALLLGDSALYLCASSRGQGIVTDTQYFGPGTRLTVL.

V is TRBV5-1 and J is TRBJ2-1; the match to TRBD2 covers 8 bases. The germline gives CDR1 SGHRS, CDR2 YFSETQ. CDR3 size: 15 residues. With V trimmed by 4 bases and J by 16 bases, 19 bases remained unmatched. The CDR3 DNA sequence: TGCGCCAGCAGCCTGGGGGGACTTACACCCGGGGGGGTTTTCTTC. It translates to CASSLGGLTPGGVFF. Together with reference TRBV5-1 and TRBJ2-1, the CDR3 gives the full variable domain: KAGVTQTPRYLIKTRGQQVTLSCSPISGHRSVSWYQQTPGQGLQFLFEYFSETQRNKGNFPGRFSGRQFSNSRSEMNVSTLELGDSALYLCASSLGGLTPGGVFFGPGTRLTVL.

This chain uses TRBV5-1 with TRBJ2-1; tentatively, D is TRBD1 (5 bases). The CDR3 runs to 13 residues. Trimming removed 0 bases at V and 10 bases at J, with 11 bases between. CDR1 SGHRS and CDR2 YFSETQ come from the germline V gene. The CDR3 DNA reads TGCGCCAGCAGCTTGGAGGGGCTCCGAGAGCAGTTCTTC. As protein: CASSLEGLREQFF.

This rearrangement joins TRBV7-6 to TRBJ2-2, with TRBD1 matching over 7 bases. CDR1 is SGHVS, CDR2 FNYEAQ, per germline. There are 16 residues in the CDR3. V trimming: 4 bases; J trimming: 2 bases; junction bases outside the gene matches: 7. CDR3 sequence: CASSYTGVGNTGELFF. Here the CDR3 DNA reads TGTGCCAGCAGCTATACAGGGGTGGGAAACACCGGGGAGCTGTTTTTT.

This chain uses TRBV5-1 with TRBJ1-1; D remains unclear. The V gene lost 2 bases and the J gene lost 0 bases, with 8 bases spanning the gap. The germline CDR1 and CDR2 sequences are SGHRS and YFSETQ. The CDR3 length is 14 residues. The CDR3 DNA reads TGCGCCAGCAGCTTTACTAGGATGAACACTGAAGCTTTCTTT. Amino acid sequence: CASSFTRMNTEAFF. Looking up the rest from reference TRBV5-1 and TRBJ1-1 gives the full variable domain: KAGVTQTPRYLIKTRGQQVTLSCSPISGHRSVSWYQQTPGQGLQFLFEYFSETQRNKGNFPGRFSGRQFSNSRSEMNVSTLELGDSALYLCASSFTRMNTEAFFGQGTRLTVV.

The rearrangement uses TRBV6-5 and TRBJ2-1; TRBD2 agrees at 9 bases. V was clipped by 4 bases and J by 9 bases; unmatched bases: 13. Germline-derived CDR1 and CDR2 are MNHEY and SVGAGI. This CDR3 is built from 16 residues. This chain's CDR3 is CASSSPGSGRRGEQFF. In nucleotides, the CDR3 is TGTGCCAGCAGTTCCCCCGGTAGCGGGAGAAGGGGTGAGCAGTTCTTC.

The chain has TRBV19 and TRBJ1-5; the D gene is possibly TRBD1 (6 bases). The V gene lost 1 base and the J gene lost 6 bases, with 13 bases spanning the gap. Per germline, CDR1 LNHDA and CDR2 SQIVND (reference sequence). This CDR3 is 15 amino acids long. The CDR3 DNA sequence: TGTGCCAGTAGTATAGCCGCAGGGGCATCTCAGCCCCAGCATTTT. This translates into CASSIAAGASQPQHF.

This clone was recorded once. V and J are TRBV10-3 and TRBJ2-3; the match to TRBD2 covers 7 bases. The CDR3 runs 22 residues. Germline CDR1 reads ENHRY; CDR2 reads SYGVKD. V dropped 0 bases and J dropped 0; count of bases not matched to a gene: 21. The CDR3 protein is CAISESTGGGRKPAYSTDTQYF. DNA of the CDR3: TGTGCCATCAGTGAGTCGACGGGCGGGGGTAGAAAACCAGCCTATAGCACAGATACGCAGTATTTT.

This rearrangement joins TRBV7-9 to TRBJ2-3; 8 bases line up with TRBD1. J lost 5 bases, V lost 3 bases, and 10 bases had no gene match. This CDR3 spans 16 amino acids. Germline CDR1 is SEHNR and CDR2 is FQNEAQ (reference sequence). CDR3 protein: CASSFWTGPGKDTQYF. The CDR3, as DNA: TGTGCCAGCAGCTTCTGGACAGGGCCGGGGAAAGATACGCAGTATTTT.

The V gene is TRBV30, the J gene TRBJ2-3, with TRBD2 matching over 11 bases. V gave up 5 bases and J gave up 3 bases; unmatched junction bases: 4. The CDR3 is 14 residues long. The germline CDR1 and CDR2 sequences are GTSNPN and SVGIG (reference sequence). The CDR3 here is CAWSVAGGTDTQYF. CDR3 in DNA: TGTGCCTGGTCCGTAGCGGGAGGGACAGATACGCAGTATTTT.

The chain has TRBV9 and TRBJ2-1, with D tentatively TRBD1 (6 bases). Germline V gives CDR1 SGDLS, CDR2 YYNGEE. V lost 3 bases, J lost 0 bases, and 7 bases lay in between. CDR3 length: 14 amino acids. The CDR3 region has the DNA TGTGCCAGCAGCGCCAGGGGCTCCTACAATGAGCAGTTCTTC. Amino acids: CASSARGSYNEQFF.

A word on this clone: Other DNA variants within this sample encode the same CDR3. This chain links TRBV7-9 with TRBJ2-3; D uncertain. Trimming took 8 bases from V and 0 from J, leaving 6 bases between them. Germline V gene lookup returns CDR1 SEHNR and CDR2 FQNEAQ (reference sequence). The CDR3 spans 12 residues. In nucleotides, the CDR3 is TGTGCCAGCTCTCGGAGCACAGATACGCAGTATTTT. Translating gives CASSRSTDTQYF.

The DNA for the CDR3 is TGTGCCAGCACAAGGGCGGCTAGCGGGAGGACCTACAATGAGCAGTTCTTC. Amino acid sequence: CASTRAASGRTYNEQFF. V usage is TRBV7-9 and J usage is TRBJ2-1; TRBD2 matches at 11 bases. J lost 2 bases, V lost 7 bases, and 10 bases had no gene match. The CDR3 runs 17 residues. Germline V gene data show CDR1 as SEHNR and CDR2 as FQNEAQ (reference sequence).

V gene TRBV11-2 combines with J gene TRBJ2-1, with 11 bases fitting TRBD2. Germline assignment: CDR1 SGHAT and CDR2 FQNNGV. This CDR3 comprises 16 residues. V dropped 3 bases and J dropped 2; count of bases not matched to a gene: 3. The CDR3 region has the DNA TGTGCCAGCAGCTTTAAGACTAGCGGGACCTACAATGAGCAGTTCTTC. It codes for CASSFKTSGTYNEQFF.

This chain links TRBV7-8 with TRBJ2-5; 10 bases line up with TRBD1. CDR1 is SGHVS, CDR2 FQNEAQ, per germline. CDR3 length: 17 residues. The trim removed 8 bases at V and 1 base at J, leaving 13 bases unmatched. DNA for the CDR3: TGTGCCAGCGACTTACTTTCGGGACAGGGGATCCAAGAGACCCAGTACTTC. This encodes CASDLLSGQGIQETQYF.

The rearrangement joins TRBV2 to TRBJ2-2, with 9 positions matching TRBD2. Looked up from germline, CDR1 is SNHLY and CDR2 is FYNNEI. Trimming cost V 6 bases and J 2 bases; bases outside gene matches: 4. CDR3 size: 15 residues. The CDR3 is CASRVGTSNTGELFF. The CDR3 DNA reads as TGTGCCAGCAGAGTCGGGACTAGCAACACCGGGGAGCTGTTTTTT.

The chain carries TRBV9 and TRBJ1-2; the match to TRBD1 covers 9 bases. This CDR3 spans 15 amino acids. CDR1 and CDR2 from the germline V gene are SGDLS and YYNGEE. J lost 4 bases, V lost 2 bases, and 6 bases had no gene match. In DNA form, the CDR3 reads TGTGCCAGCAGCGTCGGGACAGGGAAGGCCTATGGCTACACCTTC. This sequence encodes CASSVGTGKAYGYTF.

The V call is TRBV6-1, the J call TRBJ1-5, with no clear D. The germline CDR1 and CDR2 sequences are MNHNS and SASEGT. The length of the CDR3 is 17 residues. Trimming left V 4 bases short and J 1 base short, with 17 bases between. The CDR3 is CASSAFNVKASNQPQHF. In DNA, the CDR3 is TGTGCCAGCAGTGCTTTTAATGTCAAAGCGAGCAATCAGCCCCAGCATTTT.

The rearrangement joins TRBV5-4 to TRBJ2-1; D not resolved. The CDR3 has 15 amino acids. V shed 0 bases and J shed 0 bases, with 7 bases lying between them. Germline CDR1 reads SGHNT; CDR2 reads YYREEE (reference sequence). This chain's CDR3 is CASSLAFSSYNEQFF. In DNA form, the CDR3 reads TGTGCCAGCAGCTTGGCCTTTAGCTCCTACAATGAGCAGTTCTTC.

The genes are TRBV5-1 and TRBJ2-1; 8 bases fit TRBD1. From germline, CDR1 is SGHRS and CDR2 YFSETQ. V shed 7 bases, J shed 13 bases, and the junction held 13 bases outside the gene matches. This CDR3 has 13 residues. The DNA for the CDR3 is TGCGCCAGCCAGGGGGCTGACAGGAACCATCAGTTCTTC. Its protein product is CASQGADRNHQFF.

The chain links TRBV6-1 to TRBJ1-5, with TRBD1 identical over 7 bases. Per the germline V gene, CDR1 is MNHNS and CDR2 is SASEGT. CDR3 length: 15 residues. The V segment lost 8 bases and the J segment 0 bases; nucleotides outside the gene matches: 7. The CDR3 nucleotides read TGTGCCAGCGTAAGGGACAGCTTTAGCAATCAGCCCCAGCATTTT. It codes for CASVRDSFSNQPQHF.

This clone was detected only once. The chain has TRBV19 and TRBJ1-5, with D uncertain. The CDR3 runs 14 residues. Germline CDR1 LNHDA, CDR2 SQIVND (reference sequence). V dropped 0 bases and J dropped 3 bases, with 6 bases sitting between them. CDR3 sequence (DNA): TGTGCCAGTAGTATAGATAGCCTCAATCAGCCCCAGCATTTT. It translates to CASSIDSLNQPQHF. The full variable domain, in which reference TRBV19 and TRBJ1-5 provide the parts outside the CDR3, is DGGITQSPKYLFRKEGQNVTLSCEQNLNHDAMYWYRQDPGQGLRLIYYSQIVNDFQKGDIAEGYSVSREKKESFPLTVTSAQKNPTAFYLCASSIDSLNQPQHFGDGTRLSIL.

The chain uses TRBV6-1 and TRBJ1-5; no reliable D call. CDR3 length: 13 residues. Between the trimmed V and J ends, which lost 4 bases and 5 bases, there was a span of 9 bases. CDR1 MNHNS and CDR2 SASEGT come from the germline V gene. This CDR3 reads CASSVTRDQPQHF. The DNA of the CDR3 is TGTGCCAGCAGTGTAACGCGGGATCAGCCCCAGCATTTT.

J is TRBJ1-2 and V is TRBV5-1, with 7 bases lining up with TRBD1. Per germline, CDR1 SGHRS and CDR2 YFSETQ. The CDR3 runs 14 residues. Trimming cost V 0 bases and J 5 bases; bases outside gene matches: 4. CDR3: CASSLEGQRYGYTF. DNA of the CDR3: TGCGCCAGCAGCTTGGAGGGACAGAGATATGGCTACACCTTC.